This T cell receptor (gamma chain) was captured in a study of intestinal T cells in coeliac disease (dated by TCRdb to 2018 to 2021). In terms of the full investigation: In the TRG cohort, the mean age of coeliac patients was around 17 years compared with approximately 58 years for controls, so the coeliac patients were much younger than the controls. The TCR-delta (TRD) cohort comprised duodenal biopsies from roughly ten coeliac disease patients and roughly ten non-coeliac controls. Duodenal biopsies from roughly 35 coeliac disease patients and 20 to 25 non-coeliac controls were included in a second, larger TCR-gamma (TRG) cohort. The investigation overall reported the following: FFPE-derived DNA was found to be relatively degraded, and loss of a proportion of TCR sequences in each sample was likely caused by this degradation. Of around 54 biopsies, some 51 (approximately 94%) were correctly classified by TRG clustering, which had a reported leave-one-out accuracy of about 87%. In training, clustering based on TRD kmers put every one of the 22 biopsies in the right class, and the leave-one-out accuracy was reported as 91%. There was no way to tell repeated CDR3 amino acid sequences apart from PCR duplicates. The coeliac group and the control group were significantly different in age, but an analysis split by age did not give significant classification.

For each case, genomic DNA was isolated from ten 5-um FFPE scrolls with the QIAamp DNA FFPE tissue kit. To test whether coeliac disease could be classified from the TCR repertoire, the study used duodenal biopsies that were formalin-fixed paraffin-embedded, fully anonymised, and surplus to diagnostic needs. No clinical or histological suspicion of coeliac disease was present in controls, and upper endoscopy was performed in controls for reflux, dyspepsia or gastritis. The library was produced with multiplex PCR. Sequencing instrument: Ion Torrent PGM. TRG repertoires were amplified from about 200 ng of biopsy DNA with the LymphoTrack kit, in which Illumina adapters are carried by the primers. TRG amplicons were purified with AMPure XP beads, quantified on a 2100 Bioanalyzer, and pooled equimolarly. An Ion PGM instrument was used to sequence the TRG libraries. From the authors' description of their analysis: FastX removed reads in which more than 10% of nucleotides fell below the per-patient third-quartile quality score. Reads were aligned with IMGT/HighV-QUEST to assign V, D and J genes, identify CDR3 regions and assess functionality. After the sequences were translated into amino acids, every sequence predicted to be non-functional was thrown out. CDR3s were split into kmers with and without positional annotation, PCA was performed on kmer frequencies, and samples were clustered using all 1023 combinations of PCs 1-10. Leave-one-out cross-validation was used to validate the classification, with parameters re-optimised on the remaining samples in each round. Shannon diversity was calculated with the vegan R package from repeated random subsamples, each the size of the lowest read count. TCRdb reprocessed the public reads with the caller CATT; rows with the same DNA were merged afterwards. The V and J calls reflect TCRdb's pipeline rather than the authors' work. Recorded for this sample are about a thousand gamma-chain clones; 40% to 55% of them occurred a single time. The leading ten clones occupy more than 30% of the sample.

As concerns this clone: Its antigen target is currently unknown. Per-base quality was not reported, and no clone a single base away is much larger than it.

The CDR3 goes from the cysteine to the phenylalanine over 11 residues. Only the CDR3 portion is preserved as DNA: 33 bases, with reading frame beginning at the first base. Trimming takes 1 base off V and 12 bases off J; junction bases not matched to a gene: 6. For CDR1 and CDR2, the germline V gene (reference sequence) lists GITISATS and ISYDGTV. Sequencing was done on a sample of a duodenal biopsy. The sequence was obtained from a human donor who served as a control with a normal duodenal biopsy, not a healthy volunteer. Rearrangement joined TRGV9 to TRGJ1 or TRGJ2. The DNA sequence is TGTGCCTTGTGGGAGGTAAGGGGGAAACTCTTT. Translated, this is CALWEVRGKLF.